These 20 T cell receptor beta chains were sequenced from one sample in a study of T cell repertoires in cytomegalovirus infection. For these receptors, no antigen is known. Using its own MiXCR run on the reads, TCRdb lists one record per CDR3 protein. The sample holds about 130,000 distinct CDR3 sequences, 20% to 30% seen once. Source material: PBMCs, sequenced either directly or after in vitro stimulation (not recorded which). The receptor source for this set is a human donor in good health (CMV status not recorded). Some clones in this sample may be carry-over from other donors' samples.

The chain recombines TRBV10-3 with TRBJ1-1; 9 bases are shared with TRBD1. This CDR3 has 15 residues. Germline V lookup: CDR1 ENHRY, CDR2 SYGVKD. The J segment lost 0 bases and the V segment lost 4 bases, leaving 3 bases of the junction unmatched. The CDR3 loop is CAISVTGGMNTEAFF. CDR3 bases: TGTGCCATCAGTGTCACAGGGGGCATGAACACTGAAGCTTTCTTT.

This clonotype was seen ten or more times. The genes are TRBV19 and TRBJ2-1, with D tentatively TRBD1 (5 bases). V was clipped by 1 base and J by 4 bases, with 8 bases between them. This CDR3 contains 14 residues. Germline CDR1 is LNHDA and CDR2 is SQIVND (reference sequence). The CDR3 spells CASSIGGNYNEQFF. The DNA for the CDR3 is TGTGCCAGTAGTATAGGGGGCAATTACAATGAGCAGTTCTTC. Variable domain in full (rest from reference TRBV19 and TRBJ2-1): DGGITQSPKYLFRKEGQNVTLSCEQNLNHDAMYWYRQDPGQGLRLIYYSQIVNDFQKGDIAEGYSVSREKKESFPLTVTSAQKNPTAFYLCASSIGGNYNEQFFGPGTRLTVL.

This clonotype was counted only a few times. The chain couples TRBV6-1 to TRBJ2-1; 11 bases agree with TRBD2. Germline V gene data show CDR1 as MNHNS and CDR2 as SASEGT. The CDR3 covers 15 residues. Trimming cost V 6 bases and J 10 bases; bases outside gene matches: 11. For the CDR3, the DNA is TGTGCCAGCAGCCGGCTAGCGGGGGGTCTTGGGGAGCAGTTCTTC. Protein: CASSRLAGGLGEQFF.

This clonotype was seen many times. V is TRBV7-2 and J is TRBJ2-1; D call uncertain. V was clipped by 1 base and J by 4 bases, with 11 bases between them. This CDR3 spans 15 amino acids. Germline V lookup: CDR1 SGHTA, CDR2 FQGNSA. Written as DNA, the CDR3 is TGTGCCAGCAGCTTAGGGTTGGGCGGATACAATGAGCAGTTCTTC. It is translated as CASSLGLGGYNEQFF.

This chain links TRBV7-2 with TRBJ2-5, with 9 bases matching TRBD1. The V and J ends lost 3 bases and 5 bases, in that order; junction bases with no gene match: 4. CDR3 length equals 14 residues. Per the germline V gene, CDR1 is SGHTA and CDR2 is FQGNSA. The DNA of the CDR3 is TGTGCCAGCAGCTTTGGACAGGGGCGGGAGACCCAGTACTTC. Translated: CASSFGQGRETQYF.

At least ten counts were recorded for this clonotype. The rearrangement uses TRBV6-1 and TRBJ2-1; 10 bases are shared with TRBD2. Germline CDR1 and CDR2: MNHNS and SASEGT. The CDR3 contains 15 residues. V lost 6 bases, J lost 7 bases, and 9 bases stayed unmatched. The CDR3 DNA reads as TGTGCCAGCAGAGGACTAGCGGTGCAAGAAAATGAGCAGTTCTTC. Protein sequence: CASRGLAVQENEQFF.

The chain links TRBV12-5 to TRBJ2-7; no definite D call. CDR1 and CDR2 from the germline V gene are LGHNT and FRNRAP. The CDR3 runs 14 residues. V gave up 7 bases and J gave up 3 bases, with 16 bases separating them. CDR3 bases: TGTGCTAGTGCAAAGGGAACAGCTGGCTACGAGCAGTACGTC. Translation: CASAKGTAGYEQYV.

This clonotype was recorded a few times. The V call is TRBV11-2, the J call TRBJ2-1; TRBD2 matches at 14 bases. The germline V gene has CDR1 SGHAT and CDR2 FQNNGV. V shed 6 bases and J 9 bases; nucleotides not matched to a gene: 10. The CDR3 contains 16 residues. The CDR3 loop is CASSLRTGLAGVEQFF. As DNA, the CDR3 is TGTGCCAGCAGTTTAAGAACGGGACTAGCGGGAGTTGAGCAGTTCTTC.

In this sample, this clonotype turned up a few times. The chain is built from TRBV5-1 and TRBJ1-5; 7 bases are a match to TRBD1. Germline assignment: CDR1 SGHRS and CDR2 YFSETQ. J gave up 2 bases and V 0 bases, and 5 bases lay outside the gene matches. This CDR3 contains 16 residues. The CDR3 region is CASSLGEGAGNQPQHF. The CDR3, as DNA: TGCGCCAGCAGCTTGGGGGAGGGGGCCGGCAATCAGCCCCAGCATTTT.

This chain uses TRBV28 with TRBJ2-3, with D possibly matching TRBD1 (5 bases). Trimming stripped 4 bases from V and 10 bases from J, with 12 bases between. The CDR3 has 12 residues. Germline V gives CDR1 MDHEN, CDR2 SYDVKM. In DNA, the CDR3 is TGTGCCAGCAGTTCCCCAGGGATCCCGCAGTATTTT. Translation gives CASSSPGIPQYF.

This chain joins TRBV4-1 and TRBJ1-6; maybe TRBD1 (5 bases). Trimming cost V 1 base and J 7 bases, with 17 bases left between them. Per the germline V gene, CDR1 is MGHRA and CDR2 is YSYEKL. The CDR3 runs to 17 residues. The DNA of the CDR3 is TGCGCCAGCAGCCAAGGTATGGCAGGGAATCGAAATTCACCCCTCCACTTT. It translates to CASSQGMAGNRNSPLHF.

This clonotype was counted a few times. The chain uses TRBV11-2 and TRBJ1-5; 8 bases match TRBD1. J lost 3 bases, V lost 5 bases, and 15 bases had no gene match. Germline loops: CDR1 SGHAT, CDR2 FQNNGV. The length of the CDR3 is 18 residues. The CDR3 region is CASSPKMVGQGTNQPQHF. CDR3 nucleotide sequence: TGTGCCAGCAGCCCAAAGATGGTCGGACAGGGAACCAATCAGCCCCAGCATTTT. Supplemented by reference TRBV11-2 and TRBJ1-5, the full variable domain reads EAGVAQSPRYKIIEKRQSVAFWCNPISGHATLYWYQQILGQGPKLLIQFQNNGVVDDSQLPKDRFSAERLKGVDSTLKIQPAKLEDSAVYLCASSPKMVGQGTNQPQHFGDGTRLSIL.

This clonotype showed up just a few times. The chain combines TRBV7-8 with TRBJ2-7, with D uncertain. From germline, CDR1 is SGHVS and CDR2 FQNEAQ. The V end was cut by 1 base, the J end by 8 bases, with 12 bases between. The CDR3 length is 13 residues. The CDR3: CASSLGRATQQYV. Here the CDR3 DNA reads TGTGCCAGCAGCTTAGGACGGGCTACGCAGCAGTACGTC.

This clonotype was counted at least ten times. The chain couples TRBV7-2 to TRBJ1-5; D remains ambiguous. V lost 2 bases and J lost 0, with 8 bases in between. The CDR3 loop spans 15 amino acids. CDR1 is SGHTA, CDR2 FQGNSA, per germline. The DNA of the CDR3 is TGTGCCAGCAGCTTAAACAGTGTTAGCAATCAGCCCCAGCATTTT. Amino acid sequence: CASSLNSVSNQPQHF.

In this sample, this clonotype turned up a few times. V gene TRBV19 combines with J gene TRBJ1-5; 7 nucleotides match TRBD1. V lost 5 bases to trimming and J lost 7 bases; unmatched junction nucleotides: 8. The CDR3 has 14 amino acids. Germline CDR1 is LNHDA and CDR2 is SQIVND (reference sequence). CDR3 DNA: TGTGCCAGTAGTTTCACAGGGGCAGGCCAGCCCCAGCATTTT. This gives the protein CASSFTGAGQPQHF.

This clonotype has a count of ten or more. This sequence joins TRBV7-2 and TRBJ2-1; 14 positions agree with TRBD2. The germline V gene has CDR1 SGHTA and CDR2 FQGNSA. The J segment lost 11 bases and the V segment lost 0 bases, leaving 3 bases of the junction unmatched. This CDR3 has 15 residues. CDR3 DNA: TGTGCCAGCAGCTTAGCGGGACTAGCGGGGGAACAGCAGTTCTTC. It is translated as CASSLAGLAGEQQFF.

The rearrangement links TRBV20-1 to TRBJ2-3; D unclear. CDR3 length equals 14 residues. In germline, CDR1 is DFQATT, CDR2 SNEGSKA (reference sequence). V lost 0 bases, J lost 0 bases, and 7 bases lay in between. CDR3: CSAREGTSTDTQYF. CDR3 nucleotide sequence: TGCAGTGCTAGAGAAGGCACCAGCACAGATACGCAGTATTTT.

The chain carries TRBV7-2 and TRBJ2-5; 8 bases fit TRBD1. The V segment lost 3 bases and the J segment 5 bases; nucleotides outside the gene matches: 5. The CDR3 is 14 residues long. CDR1 is SGHTA, CDR2 FQGNSA, per germline. The CDR3 DNA sequence: TGTGCCAGCAGCTTTCAGGGGGCGCGGGAGACCCAGTACTTC. Protein product: CASSFQGARETQYF.

This clonotype was found a few times. This chain joins TRBV28 and TRBJ1-2; D not certain. Trimming pared 5 bases from V and 0 bases from J, leaving 13 bases between. Germline-derived CDR1 and CDR2 are MDHEN and SYDVKM. There are 15 residues in the CDR3. The CDR3 DNA reads TGTGCCAGCAGTCCCCCAGGCCCCGCTAACTATGGCTACACCTTC. Translation gives CASSPPGPANYGYTF.

In this sample, this clonotype turned up many times. The rearrangement joins TRBV7-2 to TRBJ2-3, with TRBD2 matching over 13 bases. V lost 5 bases and J lost 8; bases outside the gene matches: 4. The CDR3 consists of 14 residues. CDR1 and CDR2 from the germline V gene are SGHTA and FQGNSA. The CDR3, as DNA: TGTGCCAGCAGCCAAGGGACTAGCGGGGTTACGCAGTATTTT. Translation gives CASSQGTSGVTQYF.